This is a list of T cell receptor beta chains from one sample in a study of beta chain features in type 1 diabetes. Some clones are missing from TCRdb's copy, which holds only in-frame ones; the method was immunoSEQ multiplex PCR. Of around 300,000 clones in the sample, under 8.5% were seen once. The sequencing sample was made of central memory CD4+ T cells from blood. These TCRs come from a woman aged 18-30 years in good health. Each CDR3 is given without its conserved first and last residue. Size tells how often a clone was seen (once, few, many) or the class of an expanded clone, and some rows leave it out.

many	TRBV4-2	TRBJ1-4	ASSQRGGTDEKLF
few	TRBV6-1	TRBJ2-1	ASSEVGVSRRNEQF
few	TRBV27	TRBJ1-1	ASSPSGGAHTEAF
few	TRBV19	TRBJ2-2	ASSRGDDTGELF
.	TRBV5-4	TRBJ2-3	ASSPGGGRTDTQY
.	TRBV7-9	TRBJ1-1	ASSSRTGLMNTEAF
few	TRBV6-6	TRBJ2-3	ATPSGTGNTDTQY
few	TRBV19	TRBJ1-1	ASRKPEGNTEAF
few	TRBV29-1	TRBJ1-2	SVRAPDGYT
.	TRBV18	TRBJ1-5	ASSLLPEAIASNQPQH
.	TRBV18	TRBJ1-5	ASSLPGQGRQPQH
.	TRBV7-9	TRBJ2-3	ASSFLQGVPGDTQY
few	TRBV7-3	TRBJ2-5	ASSLTRLETQY
few	TRBV7-9	TRBJ2-7	ASSPGTGAYEQY